This T cell receptor beta chain was recorded in a study of PD-L1 blockade in urothelial cancer. Some clones are missing from TCRdb's copy, which holds only in-frame ones; the method was immunoSEQ multiplex PCR. The sample yields 55,000 to 75,000 clones, over 75% seen once. V gave up 7 bases and J gave up 3 bases, with 10 bases separating them. The CDR3 contains 11 residues. The germline CDR1 and CDR2 sequences are DFQATT and SNEGSKA (reference sequence). Time point noted: pretreatment peripheral blood. Sequenced material: PBMCs, taken around atezolizumab (anti-PD-L1) treatment. This TCR derives from a man aged 65 to 85 with urothelial cancer. The chain links TRBV20-1 to TRBJ2-7; maybe TRBD2 (5 bases). Here the CDR3 reads CSGISDYEQYF. The CDR3, as DNA: TGCAGTGGGATTAGCGACTACGAGCAGTACTTC.